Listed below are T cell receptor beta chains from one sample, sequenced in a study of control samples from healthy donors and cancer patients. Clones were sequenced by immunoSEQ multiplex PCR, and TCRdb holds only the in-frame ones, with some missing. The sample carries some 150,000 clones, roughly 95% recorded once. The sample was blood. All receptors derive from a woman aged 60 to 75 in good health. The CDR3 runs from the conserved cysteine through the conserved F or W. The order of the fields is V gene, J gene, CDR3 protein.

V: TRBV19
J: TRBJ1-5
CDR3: CASSKDRPNQPQHF

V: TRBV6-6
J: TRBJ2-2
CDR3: CASSYRQGGTGELFF

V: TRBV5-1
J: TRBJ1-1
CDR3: CASRGGTGSSEAFF

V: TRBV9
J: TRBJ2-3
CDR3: CASSPGGLSDTQYF

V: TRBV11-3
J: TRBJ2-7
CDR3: CASSHRTESSYEQYF

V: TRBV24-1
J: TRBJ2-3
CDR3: CATSETPSSGGATDTQYF

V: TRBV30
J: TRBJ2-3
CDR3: CAWSVYRGADTQYF

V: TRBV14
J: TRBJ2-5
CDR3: CASSQLWTKETQYF

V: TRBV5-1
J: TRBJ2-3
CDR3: CASSATTVPSTDTQYF

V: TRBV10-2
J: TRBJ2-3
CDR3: CASSGVGLARADTQYF

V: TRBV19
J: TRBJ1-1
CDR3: CASSIQGNTEAFF

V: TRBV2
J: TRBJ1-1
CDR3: CASSEIGQNTEAFF

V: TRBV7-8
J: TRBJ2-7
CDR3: CASSLGQLAYEQYF

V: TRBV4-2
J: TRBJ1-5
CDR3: CASSQDRDQPQHF

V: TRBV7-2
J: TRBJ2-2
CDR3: CASSLGAGGGGELFF

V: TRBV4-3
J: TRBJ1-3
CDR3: CASSQAVQDRGNTIYF

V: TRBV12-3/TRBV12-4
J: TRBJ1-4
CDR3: CASSPQLSEKLFF

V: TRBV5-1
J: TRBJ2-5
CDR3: CASSLYLSPQETQYF

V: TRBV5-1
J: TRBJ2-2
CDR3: CASSSQRGGFDTGELFF

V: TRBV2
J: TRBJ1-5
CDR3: CASSLRTAMGQPQHF

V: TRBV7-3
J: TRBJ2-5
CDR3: CASSLTGGAGETQYF

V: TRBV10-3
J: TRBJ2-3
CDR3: CAISESKGGRTVFDRSTDTQYF

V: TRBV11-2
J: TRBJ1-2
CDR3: CASSLDGQAPLYGYTF

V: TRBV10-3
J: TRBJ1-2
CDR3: CAISPGTDYGYTF

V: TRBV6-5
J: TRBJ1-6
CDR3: CASSRVRSPLHF

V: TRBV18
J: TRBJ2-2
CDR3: CASSFYPGELFF

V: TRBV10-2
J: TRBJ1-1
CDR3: CASSDGQGAMNTEAFF

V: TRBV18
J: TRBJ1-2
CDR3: CASSRDSANYGYTF

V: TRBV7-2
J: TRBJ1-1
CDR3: CASRVQGQNYRAEAFF

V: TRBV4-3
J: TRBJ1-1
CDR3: CASSQDSGRNTEAFF

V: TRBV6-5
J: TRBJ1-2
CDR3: CASRNGQNTYGYTF

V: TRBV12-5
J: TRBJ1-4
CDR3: CASGLVTAMVVQKLFF

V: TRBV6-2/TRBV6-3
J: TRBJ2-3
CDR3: CASSSGPTDTQYF

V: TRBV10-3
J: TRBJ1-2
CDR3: CAISESPGQGSGYGYTF

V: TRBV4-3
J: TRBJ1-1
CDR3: CASSLDLADGTEAFF

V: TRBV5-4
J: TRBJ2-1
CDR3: CASSPDSSIYNEQFF